The present TCR beta chain was sequenced within a study of CD8+CD57+ T cells in acquired aplastic anemia. According to the study, genomic DNA was the template for TCR beta VDJ and CDR3 profiling. TCRdb re-derived calls from the reads in MiXCR, one entry per CDR3 protein. The sample records approximately 380,000 distinct CDR3 sequences, roughly 68% being singletons. Per germline, CDR1 SEHNR and CDR2 FQNEAQ (reference sequence). The CDR3 has 15 amino acids, counting both end residues. A note on this clonotype: It is unclear where the CDR3 begins or ends on the DNA, so no DNA is shown, and the CDR3 is as TCRdb lists it.

Material: sorted CD4+, CD8+, or CD8+CD57+ T cells (not recorded which) from PBMCs. The V and J genes are TRBV7-9 and TRBJ1-1; TRBD1, the table's D call, lacks a check against the DNA. This receptor was identified in a human donor in good health, serving as a control. Here the CDR3 reads CASSATDYGYTFAFF.